The 20 T cell receptor beta chains in this list originate from one sample, sequenced in a study of shared clonotypes between healthy human individuals. The assay was immunoSEQ multiplex PCR, and TCRdb's table has in-frame clones only and misses some. This sample carries about 470,000 clones, roughly three quarters of them seen once, and the ten largest clones take 13%. Sequenced sample: PBMCs. All receptors come from a woman aged 40 to 50 in good health. Some clones in this sample may be carry-over from other donors' samples.

The rearrangement joins TRBV11-2 to TRBJ2-7, with 8 bases fitting TRBD2. Germline CDR1 and CDR2: SGHAT and FQNNGV. Trimming removed 5 bases from V and 13 bases from J; junction bases left unmatched: 10. The CDR3 length is 12 residues. The CDR3 sequence: CASSPAPGLDYF. Written as DNA, the CDR3 is TGTGCCAGCAGCCCCGCCCCGGGACTAGACTACTTC.

This rearrangement joins TRBV10-3 to TRBJ1-2, with 8 bases lining up with TRBD1. V trimming: 0 bases; J trimming: 4 bases; junction bases outside the gene matches: 4. The CDR3 has 15 residues. Looked up from germline, CDR1 is ENHRY and CDR2 is SYGVKD. The CDR3 loop reads CAISESQGAGYGYTF. The CDR3 coding sequence is TGTGCCATCAGTGAGTCGCAGGGGGCCGGCTATGGCTACACCTTC.

This clone was detected only once. The chain carries TRBV7-8 and TRBJ1-1; 12 bases agree with TRBD1. Per the germline V gene, CDR1 is SGHVS and CDR2 is FQNEAQ. The CDR3 is 16 residues long. The J segment lost 4 bases and the V segment lost 5 bases, leaving 8 bases of the junction unmatched. The DNA of the CDR3 is TGTGCCAGCAGCCTCGGGACAGGGGGCTTGGGCACTGAAGCTTTCTTT. It specifies CASSLGTGGLGTEAFF.

This rearrangement joins TRBV12-5 to TRBJ1-1; D uncertain. The germline gives CDR1 LGHNT, CDR2 FRNRAP. There are 13 residues in the CDR3. The V and J ends lost 7 bases and 4 bases respectively, with 13 bases between them. The CDR3 is CASASPVATEAFF. CDR3 DNA sequence: TGTGCTAGTGCCTCCCCGGTCGCCACTGAAGCTTTCTTT.

The rearrangement links TRBV14 to TRBJ1-2; the D gene is possibly TRBD1 (5 bases). Germline V gene data show CDR1 as SGHDN and CDR2 as FVKESK. The length of the CDR3 is 15 residues. With 0 bases removed from V and 5 bases from J, the gap between germline ends came to 13 bases. CDR3 region: CASSQDLDRRYGYTF. The CDR3 bases are TGTGCCAGCAGCCAAGATCTAGACAGAAGATATGGCTACACCTTC.

The chain recombines TRBV14 with TRBJ2-3, with TRBD1 matching 8 bases. The CDR3 sequence is 15 residues long. Germline V lookup: CDR1 SGHDN, CDR2 FVKESK. After removal of 3 bases from V and 2 bases from J, the junction contained 4 bases not matched to a gene. CDR3: CASSQTGAFTDTQYF. The CDR3 coding sequence is TGTGCCAGCAGCCAGACAGGGGCGTTCACAGATACGCAGTATTTT.

As to this clone: A much larger clone differs by one base, so this may be a read error. Other DNA sequences from this sample encode an identical CDR3 as well. The genes are TRBV7-2 and TRBJ2-3; D not resolved. The CDR3 totals 12 residues. In germline, CDR1 is SGHTA, CDR2 FQGNSA. V gave up 3 bases and J gave up 0 bases, with 1 base separating them. CDR3: CASSFSTDTQYF. The CDR3 DNA reads TGTGCCAGCAGCTTTAGCACAGATACGCAGTATTTT. Full variable domain (rest looked up from reference TRBV7-2 and TRBJ2-3): GAGVSQSPSNKVTEKGKDVELRCDPISGHTALYWYRQSLGQGLEFLIYFQGNSAPDKSGLPSDRFSAERTGGSVSTLTIQRTQQEDSAVYLCASSFSTDTQYFGPGTRLTVL.

The chain recombines TRBV7-9 with TRBJ1-3; the D is unclear. Trimming stripped 1 base from V and 0 bases from J, with 16 bases between. CDR3 length: 18 residues. Per germline, CDR1 SEHNR and CDR2 FQNEAQ (reference sequence). CDR3 in amino acids: CASSLGLFTFRSGNTIYF. In DNA, the CDR3 is TGTGCCAGCAGCTTAGGTTTGTTTACATTCCGCTCTGGAAACACCATATATTTT. The entire variable domain, with the rest obtained from reference TRBV7-9 and TRBJ1-3, is as follows: DTGVSQNPRHKITKRGQNVTFRCDPISEHNRLYWYRQTLGQGPEFLTYFQNEAQLEKSRLLSDRFSAERPKGSFSTLEIQRTEQGDSAMYLCASSLGLFTFRSGNTIYFGEGSWLTVV.

The rearrangement joins TRBV27 to TRBJ2-7; TRBD1 matches 12 bases. The germline gives CDR1 MNHEY, CDR2 SMNVEV (reference sequence). Trimming cost V 6 bases and J 3 bases; bases outside gene matches: 6. The CDR3 runs 15 residues. The CDR3: CASSTGQGAYYEQYF. The DNA for the CDR3 is TGTGCCAGCAGCACGGGACAGGGGGCCTACTACGAGCAGTACTTC.

The gene calls are TRBV7-6 and TRBJ2-5; D tentatively fits TRBD1 or TRBD2 (5 bases each). Trimming shortened V by 5 bases and J by 7 bases, and 11 bases separated the two germline ends. The CDR3 sequence is 12 residues long. CDR1 is SGHVS, CDR2 FNYEAQ, per germline. The CDR3, as DNA: TGTGCCAGCAGCCCGCTGAGGGGGACCCAGTACTTC. This gives the protein CASSPLRGTQYF.

This clone has at least ten counts. V usage is TRBV19 and J usage is TRBJ2-2; tentatively, D is TRBD1 (5 bases). In germline, CDR1 is LNHDA, CDR2 SQIVND (reference sequence). The ends were cut back, 1 base at V and 4 bases at J, with 16 bases in the middle. The CDR3 loop spans 17 amino acids. CDR3 in DNA: TGTGCCAGTAGTATAGTAGGCACAGGCTTTAGCACCGGGGAGCTGTTTTTT. Translated: CASSIVGTGFSTGELFF.

This clone has more than one count but fewer than ten. J is TRBJ1-1 and V is TRBV28, with D hard to call. The germline V gene encodes CDR1 MDHEN and CDR2 SYDVKM. This CDR3 region has 13 residues. V lost 3 bases, J lost 3 bases, and 8 bases lay in between. The CDR3 protein is CASSLWGDTEAFF. The CDR3 region has the DNA TGTGCCAGCAGTTTGTGGGGAGACACTGAAGCTTTCTTT. The complete variable domain, with remaining parts taken from reference TRBV28 and TRBJ1-1, reads DVKVTQSSRYLVKRTGEKVFLECVQDMDHENMFWYRQDPGLGLRLIYFSYDVKMKEKGDIPEGYSVSREKKERFSLILESASTNQTSMYLCASSLWGDTEAFFGQGTRLTVV.

This clone occurred once. The chain carries TRBV30 and TRBJ2-5, with D uncertain. With the DNA end fitting TRBJ2-7 better, the J assignment may be wrong. This CDR3 comprises 12 residues. In germline, CDR1 is GTSNPN, CDR2 SVGIG (reference sequence). The CDR3 DNA reads as TGTGCCTGGAGTCCCTCCCCTTACGAGCAGTACTTC. This translates into CAWSPSPYEQYF.

The chain uses TRBV15 and TRBJ1-4, with D possibly TRBD1 on 5 matching bases. Germline values: CDR1 LNHNV, CDR2 YYDKDF (reference sequence). The CDR3 is 18 amino acids. The germline V and J ends were trimmed by 1 base and 0 bases, with 15 bases remaining between them. This chain's CDR3 is CATSRATAGPPTNEKLFF. CDR3 coding DNA: TGTGCCACCAGCAGAGCCACCGCAGGGCCCCCAACTAATGAAAAACTGTTTTTT. The complete variable domain, with remaining parts taken from reference TRBV15 and TRBJ1-4, reads DAMVIQNPRYQVTQFGKPVTLSCSQTLNHNVMYWYQQKSSQAPKLLFHYYDKDFNNEADTPDNFQSRRPNTSFCFLDIRSPGLGDTAMYLCATSRATAGPPTNEKLFFGSGTQLSVL.

The chain links TRBV6-6 to TRBJ2-7, with D perhaps assigned TRBD1 or TRBD2 (5 bases each). The germline V gene has CDR1 MNHNY and CDR2 SVGAGI (reference sequence). This CDR3 is built from 13 residues. V was pared by 5 bases and J by 12 bases, with 20 bases between. Here the CDR3 reads CASSDAMPGRTYF. In DNA, the CDR3 is TGTGCCAGCAGTGACGCTATGCCGGGACGGACGTACTTC.

The V call is TRBV2, the J call TRBJ2-1, with 9 bases identical to TRBD2. The germline V gene has CDR1 SNHLY and CDR2 FYNNEI. This CDR3 is built from 19 residues. J gave up 1 base and V 0 bases, and 10 bases lay outside the gene matches. The CDR3 region has the DNA TGTGCCAGCAGTGAAGCGGGGATAGCGGGAGTGTGGTCCTACAATGAGCAGTTCTTC. Encoded protein: CASSEAGIAGVWSYNEQFF.

The V and J genes are TRBV25-1 and TRBJ2-5, with TRBD2 identical over 13 bases. The CDR3 covers 16 residues. Germline V gene lookup returns CDR1 MGHDK and CDR2 SYGVNS. V dropped 4 bases and J dropped 0; count of bases not matched to a gene: 2. CDR3 nucleotide sequence: TGTGCCAGCAGTGGTGGACTAGCGGGAGACCAAGAGACCCAGTACTTC. The encoded protein is CASSGGLAGDQETQYF.

The chain employs TRBV5-1 and TRBJ2-7; 7 bases map to TRBD2. V lost 0 bases, J lost 7 bases, and 10 bases stayed unmatched. CDR3 length: 15 residues. Germline CDR1 and CDR2: SGHRS and YFSETQ. The CDR3 nucleotides are TGCGCCAGCAGCTTGGGAGCCCAGGGAGCGGGGGAGCAGTACTTC. This gives the protein CASSLGAQGAGEQYF.

This chain links TRBV5-1 with TRBJ2-2; D may be TRBD2 (6 bases). This CDR3 is built from 15 residues. Trimming removed 5 bases from V and 2 bases from J, with 13 bases in between. Germline V gives CDR1 SGHRS, CDR2 YFSETQ. The CDR3 DNA is TGCGCCAGCAGTAAATCTAGCGTAAACACCGGGGAGCTGTTTTTT. Its protein product is CASSKSSVNTGELFF.

This clone was seen at least ten times. Distinct nucleotide sequences in the sample also encode this CDR3. J is TRBJ1-1 and V is TRBV2; D might be TRBD1 (5 bases). This CDR3 comprises 14 residues. The germline V gene has CDR1 SNHLY and CDR2 FYNNEI. Between the trimmed V and J ends, which lost 8 bases and 1 base, there was a span of 14 bases. The CDR3 spells CASGKWQGNTEAFF. As DNA, the CDR3 is TGTGCCAGCGGTAAGTGGCAGGGGAACACTGAAGCTTTCTTT.